This T cell receptor beta chain was sequenced in a study of T cells in Graves' hyperthyroidism and ophthalmopathy. Using RNA transcripts as the source, TCR beta CDR3 regions were amplified. A first-round RT-PCR of the TCR CDR3 used the HTBI primer set. Each CDR3 protein is one row after TCRdb ran MiXCR on the multiplex PCR reads. The sample contains some 490,000 distinct CDR3 sequences, roughly 15% of which appear only once. General observations from the study: Appearing also in blood were most of the thyroid clonotypes expanded above 0.001.

Ophthalmopathy patients showed a Clinical Activity Score of at least 3, NOSPECS grade of at least 4 and duration under 3 months. Clinical symptoms, serum thyroxine and TRAb, thyroid ultrasound and orbital computed tomography together formed the diagnostic basis. A few counts support this clonotype. Its antigen is as yet unknown. Sequencing was performed on blood. The receptor comes from a woman aged 25 to 39 with Graves' ophthalmopathy.

The CDR3 DNA reads as TGTGCCAGCAGACCGCAAGTTCTAGCGGGAGTAGGAGAGACCCAGTACTTC. As protein: CASRPQVLAGVGETQYF. V usage is TRBV3-2 and J usage is TRBJ2-5; the listed D gene, TRBD2, was not tested against the DNA. TRBV3-2 is given as a pseudogene. CDR3 length: 17 residues.